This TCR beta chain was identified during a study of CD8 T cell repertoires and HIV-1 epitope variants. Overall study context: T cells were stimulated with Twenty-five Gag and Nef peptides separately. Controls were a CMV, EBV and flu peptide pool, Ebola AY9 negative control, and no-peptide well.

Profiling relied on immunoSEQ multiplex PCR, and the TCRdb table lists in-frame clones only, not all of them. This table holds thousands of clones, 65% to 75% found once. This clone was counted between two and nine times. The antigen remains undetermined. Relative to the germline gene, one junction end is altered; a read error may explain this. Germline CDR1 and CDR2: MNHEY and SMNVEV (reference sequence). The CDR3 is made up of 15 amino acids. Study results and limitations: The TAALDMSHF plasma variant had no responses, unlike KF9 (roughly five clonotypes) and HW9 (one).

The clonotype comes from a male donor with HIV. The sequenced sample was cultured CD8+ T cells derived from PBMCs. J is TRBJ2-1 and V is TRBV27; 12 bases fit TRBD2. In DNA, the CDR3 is TGTGCCAGCACTTTACTAGCGGGGGGCCCTAATGAGCAGTTCTTC. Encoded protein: CASTLLAGGPNEQFF.